These 32 T cell receptor beta chains came from one sample sequenced in a study of T cell changes during pregnancy in multiple sclerosis. The assay was immunoSEQ multiplex PCR, and TCRdb's table has in-frame clones only and misses some. The data show 45,000 to 70,000 clones, 80% to 95% seen once. The sample was CD4+ T cells from peripheral blood mononuclear cells, taken after pregnancy. The receptors come from a female donor in good health, enrolled as a control in a pregnancy study.

This chain joins TRBV5-6 and TRBJ1-3, with 12 bases lining up with TRBD1. The germline gives CDR1 SGHDT, CDR2 YYEEEE. With V trimmed by 3 bases and J by 2 bases, 0 bases remained unmatched. This CDR3 is 15 amino acids long. The CDR3 region has the DNA TGTGCCAGCAGCTGGGACAGGGGGCCTGGAAACACCATATATTTT. It yields the protein CASSWDRGPGNTIYF. Based on the CDR3 plus reference TRBV5-6 and TRBJ1-3, the full variable domain is DAGVTQSPTHLIKTRGQQVTLRCSPKSGHDTVSWYQQALGQGPQFIFQYYEEEERQRGNFPDRFSGHQFPNYSSELNVNALLLGDSALYLCASSWDRGPGNTIYFGEGSWLTVV.

The chain recombines TRBV6-5 with TRBJ1-4; D is unresolved. V was clipped by 4 bases and J by 8 bases, with 20 bases between them. This CDR3 is built from 16 residues. Germline loops: CDR1 MNHEY, CDR2 SVGAGI. CDR3 in amino acids: CASSSRTWPNGEKLFF. DNA for the CDR3: TGTGCCAGCAGTTCCCGGACTTGGCCCAATGGGGAAAAACTGTTTTTT.

J is TRBJ1-2 and V is TRBV5-5; TRBD1 might be the D (6 bases). Germline V gene lookup returns CDR1 SGHKS and CDR2 YYEKEE (reference sequence). The CDR3 is 15 amino acids. With 4 bases removed from V and 8 bases from J, the gap between germline ends came to 21 bases. The CDR3 DNA follows: TGTGCCAGCAGCGATAAAAATACAGGGCAGGGAGGCTACACCTTC. It is translated as CASSDKNTGQGGYTF.

The genes are TRBV9 and TRBJ2-5; the match to TRBD2 covers 7 bases. Trimming removed 1 base from V and 4 bases from J; junction bases left unmatched: 7. CDR1 and CDR2 (germline): SGDLS, YYNGEE. This CDR3 is built from 15 residues. CDR3 region: CASSVHAGEGETQYF. In DNA, the CDR3 is TGTGCCAGCAGCGTACATGCGGGGGAGGGAGAGACCCAGTACTTC.

The V and J genes are TRBV19 and TRBJ1-2; D is perhaps TRBD1 (6 bases). V lost 3 bases, J lost 2 bases, and 16 bases lay in between. Germline V gene data show CDR1 as LNHDA and CDR2 as SQIVND (reference sequence). The CDR3 runs to 16 residues. The DNA of the CDR3 is TGTGCCAGTAGTATCAGGTCGGCAGGGGAAAACTATGGCTACACCTTC. Translating gives CASSIRSAGENYGYTF.

The gene calls are TRBV5-4 and TRBJ2-2; D gene ambiguous. This CDR3 has 16 amino acids. V gave up 0 bases and J gave up 9 bases, with 18 bases separating them. Germline V gives CDR1 SGHNT, CDR2 YYREEE (reference sequence). CDR3 sequence: CASSLVDGWAHRELFF. The CDR3 region has the DNA TGTGCCAGCAGCTTGGTTGATGGGTGGGCGCACCGGGAGCTGTTTTTT.

This rearrangement joins TRBV18 to TRBJ1-1; TRBD1 aligns across 7 bases. This CDR3 is built from 14 residues. The J segment lost 1 base and the V segment lost 3 bases, leaving 2 bases of the junction unmatched. Germline V gene sequence: CDR1 KGHSH, CDR2 LQKENI. CDR3 bases: TGTGCCAGCTCACCGGGACAGAAGAACACTGAAGCTTTCTTT. It is translated as CASSPGQKNTEAFF. The full variable domain, in which reference TRBV18 and TRBJ1-1 provide the parts outside the CDR3, is NAGVMQNPRHLVRRRGQEARLRCSPMKGHSHVYWYRQLPEEGLKFMVYLQKENIIDESGMPKERFSAEFPKEGPSILRIQQVVRGDSAAYFCASSPGQKNTEAFFGQGTRLTVV.

V gene TRBV4-1 combines with J gene TRBJ2-1; 13 positions match TRBD2. The J segment lost 9 bases and the V segment lost 5 bases, leaving 7 bases of the junction unmatched. There are 15 residues in the CDR3. The germline V gene encodes CDR1 MGHRA and CDR2 YSYEKL. The CDR3, as DNA: TGCGCCAGCAGCGGCCGACTAGCGGGGGGTGGTGAGCAGTTCTTC. This codes for CASSGRLAGGGEQFF.

Only one count was recorded for this clone. CDR3 residues: CASSTGTGEQYF. The CDR3 coding sequence is TGTGCCAGTAGTACTGGGACAGGCGAGCAGTACTTC. J is TRBJ2-7 and V is TRBV19; 8 positions match TRBD1. The J segment lost 6 bases and the V segment lost 4 bases, leaving 2 bases of the junction unmatched. CDR3 length equals 12 residues. Germline CDR1 is LNHDA and CDR2 is SQIVND (reference sequence).

The chain links TRBV18 to TRBJ1-6, with D hard to call. With 4 bases removed from V and 5 bases from J, the gap between germline ends came to 6 bases. CDR3 size: 13 residues. Per the germline V gene, CDR1 is KGHSH and CDR2 is LQKENI. The DNA of the CDR3 is TGTGCCAGCTCACTCCAGAATAATTCACCCCTCCACTTT. Its translation: CASSLQNNSPLHF.

The J gene is TRBJ1-3, the V gene TRBV29-1; D is perhaps TRBD1 (5 bases). CDR1 is SQVTM, CDR2 ANQGSEA, per germline. Trimming left V 4 bases short and J 4 bases short, with 14 bases between. This CDR3 has 14 amino acids. The CDR3 here is CSVGGVLGGNTIYF. The DNA for the CDR3 is TGCAGCGTTGGGGGGGTGCTGGGAGGAAACACCATATATTTT.

This clone appeared once. The chain uses TRBV18 and TRBJ2-1; D is undetermined. The CDR3 loop spans 14 amino acids. Per the germline V gene, CDR1 is KGHSH and CDR2 is LQKENI. Trimming cost V 3 bases and J 9 bases, with 15 bases left between them. CDR3 nucleotide sequence: TGTGCCAGCTCACCCGGAGCCCAACGGCCTGAGCAGTTCTTC. Translation: CASSPGAQRPEQFF. The full variable domain, completed using reference TRBV18 and TRBJ2-1, is NAGVMQNPRHLVRRRGQEARLRCSPMKGHSHVYWYRQLPEEGLKFMVYLQKENIIDESGMPKERFSAEFPKEGPSILRIQQVVRGDSAAYFCASSPGAQRPEQFFGPGTRLTVL.

The chain has TRBV7-2 and TRBJ2-1, with 8 bases identical to TRBD1. The CDR3 has 16 amino acids. J was trimmed by 0 bases and V by 5 bases; bases with no gene match: 6. Germline V gives CDR1 SGHTA, CDR2 FQGNSA. Written as DNA, the CDR3 is TGTGCCAGCAGCCCGCGACAGGGGAGCTCCTACAATGAGCAGTTCTTC. Translated, it gives CASSPRQGSSYNEQFF.

This chain connects TRBV4-3 to TRBJ2-7; 8 nucleotides align to TRBD1. CDR3 length: 14 residues. Germline values: CDR1 LGHNA, CDR2 YSLEER. Unmatched junction bases numbered 7, after V lost 5 bases and J lost 4 bases. CDR3: CASSTSGGVYEQYF. CDR3 in DNA: TGCGCCAGCAGCACATCAGGGGGCGTTTACGAGCAGTACTTC.

The chain recombines TRBV5-1 with TRBJ2-5; 10 bases are shared with TRBD1. The CDR3 spans 15 residues. The trim removed 4 bases at V and 2 bases at J, leaving 5 bases unmatched. The germline gives CDR1 SGHRS, CDR2 YFSETQ. The chain's CDR3 is CASSPRTGGQETQYF. The DNA for the CDR3 is TGCGCCAGCAGCCCTAGGACAGGGGGACAAGAGACCCAGTACTTC.

The chain links TRBV7-2 to TRBJ2-2, with D possibly being TRBD1 (5 bases). This CDR3 region has 15 residues. Trimming shortened V by 5 bases and J by 2 bases, and 12 bases separated the two germline ends. From germline, CDR1 is SGHTA and CDR2 FQGNSA. CDR3 sequence: CASSLREVNTGELFF. The CDR3 coding sequence is TGTGCCAGCAGCCTCAGGGAAGTTAACACCGGGGAGCTGTTTTTT.

Concerning this clone itself: Other DNA sequences in the sample encode the same CDR3. V is TRBV6-5 and J is TRBJ1-5; D uncertain. The V gene's germline CDR1 is MNHEY and CDR2 SVGAGI. CDR3 size: 15 residues. V was clipped by 0 bases and J by 4 bases, with 10 bases between them. CDR3 protein: CASSYSGFSNQPQHF. The CDR3, as DNA: TGTGCCAGCAGTTACTCCGGTTTTAGTAATCAGCCCCAGCATTTT.

The chain links TRBV29-1 to TRBJ2-6, with D perhaps TRBD1 (6 bases). V gave up 4 bases and J gave up 2 bases, with 18 bases separating them. The CDR3 covers 17 residues. CDR1 and CDR2 from the germline V gene are SQVTM and ANQGSEA. CDR3 coding DNA: TGCAGCGTTGTGTGGTTTCGGGCAGGGGCTGGGGCCAACGTCCTGACTTTC. Protein sequence: CSVVWFRAGAGANVLTF. Variable domain in full (rest from reference TRBV29-1 and TRBJ2-6): SAVISQKPSRDICQRGTSLTIQCQVDSQVTMMFWYRQQPGQSLTLIATANQGSEATYESGFVIDKFPISRPNLTFSTLTVSNMSPEDSSIYLCSVVWFRAGAGANVLTFGAGSRLTVL.

The chain carries TRBV11-3 and TRBJ2-3, with D perhaps TRBD2 (5 bases). The length of the CDR3 is 15 residues. Germline CDR1 reads SGHNT; CDR2 reads YENEEA. V lost 5 bases to trimming and J lost 1 base, with 13 bases between them. CDR3 region: CASSPMSAGTDTQYF. The CDR3 region has the DNA TGTGCCAGCAGCCCGATGTCAGCGGGCACAGATACGCAGTATTTT.

J is TRBJ1-2 and V is TRBV10-3, with 8 bases aligning to TRBD1. This CDR3 is built from 14 residues. Germline loops: CDR1 ENHRY, CDR2 SYGVKD. Trimming cost V 6 bases and J 0 bases; bases outside gene matches: 3. The CDR3 protein is CAIRGTGTNYGYTF. As DNA, the CDR3 is TGTGCCATCAGGGGGACAGGCACTAACTATGGCTACACCTTC.

This chain links TRBV15 with TRBJ2-7, with 7 bases identical to TRBD1. The CDR3 has 15 amino acids. V was clipped by 5 bases and J by 1 base; unmatched bases: 8. CDR1 and CDR2 (germline): LNHNV, YYDKDF (reference sequence). The CDR3 spells CATSASTGFSYEQYF. CDR3 in DNA: TGTGCCACCAGCGCATCGACAGGGTTTTCCTACGAGCAGTACTTC.

The V call is TRBV27, the J call TRBJ1-3; D perhaps matches TRBD1 (6 bases). This CDR3 is 16 amino acids long. Germline V lookup: CDR1 MNHEY, CDR2 SMNVEV (reference sequence). V was shortened by 3 bases and J by 2 bases, with 14 bases between the two germline ends. The CDR3 protein is CASSFKAGVAGNTIYF. The CDR3 DNA sequence: TGTGCCAGCAGTTTTAAGGCAGGGGTGGCTGGAAACACCATATATTTT.

J is TRBJ2-7 and V is TRBV19; 9 bases fit TRBD1. V lost 5 bases to trimming and J lost 3 bases; unmatched junction nucleotides: 5. CDR3 length: 14 amino acids. Germline CDR1 and CDR2: LNHDA and SQIVND (reference sequence). The CDR3, as DNA: TGTGCCAGTAGTTTCGGACAGGGGCGCTACGAGCAGTACTTC. Protein: CASSFGQGRYEQYF.

The V gene is TRBV7-2, the J gene TRBJ2-5, with 7 bases that match TRBD2. This CDR3 is 15 amino acids long. CDR1 SGHTA and CDR2 FQGNSA come from the germline V gene. V was clipped by 1 base and J by 5 bases; unmatched bases: 7. The CDR3: CASSLGGGDLETQYF. The CDR3 DNA sequence: TGTGCCAGCAGCTTAGGTGGGGGGGACCTCGAGACCCAGTACTTC.

This sequence joins TRBV7-2 and TRBJ2-1; 8 positions agree with TRBD2. Germline CDR1 reads SGHTA; CDR2 reads FQGNSA. The CDR3 covers 17 residues. V dropped 5 bases and J dropped 5; count of bases not matched to a gene: 14. The CDR3 coding sequence is TGTGCCAGCAGCCCTTCAATTTTGCGCGGGGGGAACAATGAGCAGTTCTTC. Encoded protein: CASSPSILRGGNNEQFF. Complete variable domain (other parts from reference TRBV7-2 and TRBJ2-1): GAGVSQSPSNKVTEKGKDVELRCDPISGHTALYWYRQSLGQGLEFLIYFQGNSAPDKSGLPSDRFSAERTGGSVSTLTIQRTQQEDSAVYLCASSPSILRGGNNEQFFGPGTRLTVL.

This sequence joins TRBV5-1 and TRBJ1-6; D unresolved. Trimming stripped 1 base from V and 1 base from J, with 6 bases between. CDR3 length equals 15 residues. The germline gives CDR1 SGHRS, CDR2 YFSETQ. The CDR3 reads CASSLRESYNSPLHF. The CDR3, as DNA: TGCGCCAGCAGCTTGCGGGAGTCCTATAATTCACCCCTCCACTTT.

The gene calls are TRBV7-6 and TRBJ1-3; D remains ambiguous. Deletions cut 5 bases from V and 4 bases from J, with 18 bases between. CDR1 is SGHVS and CDR2 is FNYEAQ in the germline V gene. The CDR3 consists of 16 residues. In DNA form, the CDR3 reads TGTGCCAGCAGCCCATCTCTTTTGCGCGCCGGAAACACCATATATTTT. Its protein is CASSPSLLRAGNTIYF.

V and J are TRBV27 and TRBJ2-5, with 8 bases fitting TRBD1. The DNA end is more similar to TRBJ2-7, so the J call may be wrong. CDR1 and CDR2 from the germline V gene are MNHEY and SMNVEV (reference sequence). This CDR3 region has 17 residues. CDR3 bases: TGTGCCAGCAGTTTTGGGACCCCGGTCGACAGGGGCTACGAGCAGTACTTC. The encoded protein is CASSFGTPVDRGYEQYF.

The V gene is TRBV5-1, the J gene TRBJ2-7, with TRBD1 matching over 10 bases. CDR3 length: 16 amino acids. Losses at the gene ends were 5 bases for V and 7 bases for J; bases not matched to a gene: 15. CDR1 is SGHRS, CDR2 YFSETQ, per germline. DNA for the CDR3: TGCGCCAGCAGTTCTGGGGGACAGGGGCTGGTGTGGGAGCAGTACTTC. This gives the protein CASSSGGQGLVWEQYF.

The CDR3 coding sequence is TGTGCCAGCAGCCAACCAGGGGGTCGCAATCAGCCCCAGCATTTT. As protein: CASSQPGGRNQPQHF. This chain joins TRBV4-2 and TRBJ1-5, with 7 nucleotides matching TRBD1. V trimming: 2 bases; J trimming: 2 bases; junction bases outside the gene matches: 3. The CDR3 is 15 residues long. CDR1 is LGHNA, CDR2 YNFKEQ, per germline.

The CDR3 coding sequence is TGCGCCAGCAGCCAAGAGGCGGGGGGGCTAGCCAAAAACATTCAGTACTTC. It specifies CASSQEAGGLAKNIQYF. The chain uses TRBV4-3 and TRBJ2-4; TRBD2 matches 9 bases. With V trimmed by 0 bases and J by 0 bases, 3 bases remained unmatched. Germline values: CDR1 LGHNA, CDR2 YSLEER. CDR3 length equals 17 residues.

The CDR3 DNA follows: TGTGCCAGCAGCTTCCCGGGACAGCTCTCTTCCGGGGAGCTGTTTTTT. Its protein is CASSFPGQLSSGELFF. The J gene is TRBJ2-2, the V gene TRBV5-8; TRBD1 agrees at 7 bases. J was trimmed by 6 bases and V by 2 bases; bases with no gene match: 10. This CDR3 has 16 amino acids. In germline, CDR1 is SGHTS, CDR2 YDEGEE.